The rows below give T cell receptor beta chains drawn from one sample of a study of blood T cell repertoires in COVID-19. Profiling relied on immunoSEQ multiplex PCR, and the TCRdb table lists in-frame clones only, not all of them. Altogether about 260,000 clones are present, approximately 89% being singletons, with the ten largest covering 2% to 3%. The sequenced sample was peripheral blood. These receptors were obtained from a woman in her fifties or sixties with acute or convalescent COVID-19. Each CDR3 is given without its conserved first and last residue. D genes are given only for firm matches. For some rows the clone size is stated as once, few or many, or as a class when expanded; others skip it.

abundance	v_gene	j_gene	d_gene	CDR3aa
-	TRBV6-4	TRBJ1-5	-	ASSQTSVGNQPQH
few	TRBV5-4	TRBJ2-5	TRBD2	ASSFGLAGGMETQY
-	TRBV12-5	TRBJ2-1	TRBD2	ASGGGSNEQF
once	TRBV28	TRBJ1-5	TRBD1	ASDTTGGAAQPQH
-	TRBV6-5	TRBJ1-2	-	ASSSYRRGSNGYT
-	TRBV19	TRBJ1-5	-	ASSPLNQPQH
-	TRBV5-1	TRBJ1-6	-	ASSGSHSPLH
once	TRBV27	TRBJ2-7	-	ASSLQGLKYEQY
-	TRBV30	TRBJ2-1	TRBD2	AWSLGTSYNEQF
-	TRBV12-3/TRBV12-4	TRBJ1-2	-	ASSPTGIDGYT
few	TRBV6-5	TRBJ1-5	TRBD1	ASREGQGGFLAQH
-	TRBV4-2	TRBJ1-3	-	ASSPEVSGSGNTIY
-	TRBV19	TRBJ1-3	TRBD1	ASSTQGTAGPGNTIY
-	TRBV19	TRBJ2-3	-	ASSMAGEYPDTQY
-	TRBV2	TRBJ1-1	-	ASSWTVNTEAF
-	TRBV7-2	TRBJ2-1	TRBD2	ASSLGPAGENNEQF
-	TRBV20-1	TRBJ2-2	-	SATGSGELF
-	TRBV28	TRBJ1-4	-	ASSLRGKLF
-	TRBV21-1	TRBJ1-4	-	ASSKKLLERGAREKLF
-	TRBV7-3	TRBJ2-2	-	ASSRSGGANTGELF
-	TRBV2	TRBJ1-5	-	ASSGQTENQPQH